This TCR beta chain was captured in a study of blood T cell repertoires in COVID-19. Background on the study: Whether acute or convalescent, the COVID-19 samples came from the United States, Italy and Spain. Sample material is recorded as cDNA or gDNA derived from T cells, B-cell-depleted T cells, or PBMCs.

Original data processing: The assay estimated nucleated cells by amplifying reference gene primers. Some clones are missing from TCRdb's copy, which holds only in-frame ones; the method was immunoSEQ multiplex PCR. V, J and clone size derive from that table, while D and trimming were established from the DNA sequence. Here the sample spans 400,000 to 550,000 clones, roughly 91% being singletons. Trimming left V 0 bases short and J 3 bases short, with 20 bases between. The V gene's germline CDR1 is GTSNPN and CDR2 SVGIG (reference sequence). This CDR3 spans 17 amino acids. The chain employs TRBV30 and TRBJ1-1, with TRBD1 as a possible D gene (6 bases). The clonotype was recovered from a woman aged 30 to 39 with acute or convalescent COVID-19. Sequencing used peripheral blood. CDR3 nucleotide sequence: TGTGCCTGGAGTGTCAGGGGCCGCATTTCCATATACACTGAAGCTTTCTTT. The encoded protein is CAWSVRGRISIYTEAFF.